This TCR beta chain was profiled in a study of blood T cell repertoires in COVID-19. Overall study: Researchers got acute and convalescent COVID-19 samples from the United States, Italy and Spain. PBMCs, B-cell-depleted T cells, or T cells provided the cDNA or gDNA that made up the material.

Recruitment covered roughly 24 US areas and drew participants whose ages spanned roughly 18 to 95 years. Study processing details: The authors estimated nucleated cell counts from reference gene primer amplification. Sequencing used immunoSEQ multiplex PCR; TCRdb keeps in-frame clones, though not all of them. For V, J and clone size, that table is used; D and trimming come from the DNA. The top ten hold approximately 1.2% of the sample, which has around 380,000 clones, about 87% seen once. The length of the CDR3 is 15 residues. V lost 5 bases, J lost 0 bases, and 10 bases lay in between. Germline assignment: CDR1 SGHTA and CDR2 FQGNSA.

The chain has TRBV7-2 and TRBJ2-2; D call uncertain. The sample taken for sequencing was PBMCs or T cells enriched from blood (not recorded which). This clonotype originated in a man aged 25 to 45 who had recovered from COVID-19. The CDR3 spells CASSPQSANTGELFF. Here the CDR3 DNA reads TGTGCCAGCAGCCCCCAAAGCGCGAACACCGGGGAGCTGTTTTTT.